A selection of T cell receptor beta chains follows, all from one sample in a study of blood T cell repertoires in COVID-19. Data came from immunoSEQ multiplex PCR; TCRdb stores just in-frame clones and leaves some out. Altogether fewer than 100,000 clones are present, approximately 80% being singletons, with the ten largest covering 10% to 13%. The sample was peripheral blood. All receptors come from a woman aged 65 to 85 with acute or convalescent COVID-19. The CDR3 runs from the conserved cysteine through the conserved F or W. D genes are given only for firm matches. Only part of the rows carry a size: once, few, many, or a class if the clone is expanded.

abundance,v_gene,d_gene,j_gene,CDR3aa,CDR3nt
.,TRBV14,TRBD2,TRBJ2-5,CASSQGASGMGTQYF,TGTGCCAGCAGCCAAGGGGCTAGCGGGATGGGAACCCAGTACTTC
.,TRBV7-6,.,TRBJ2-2,CASSLGAFANTGELFF,TGTGCCAGCAGCTTAGGAGCATTCGCGAACACCGGGGAGCTGTTTTTT
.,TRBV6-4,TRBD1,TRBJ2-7,CASSGQGDGYEQYF,TGTGCCAGCAGCGGACAGGGAGATGGGTACGAGCAGTACTTC
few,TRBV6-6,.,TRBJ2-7,CASSYSEGANEQYF,TGTGCCAGCAGTTACTCGGAGGGGGCCAACGAGCAGTACTTC
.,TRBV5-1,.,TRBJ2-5,CASSLTTDGTQYF,TGCGCCAGCAGCTTAACGACAGATGGGACCCAGTACTTC
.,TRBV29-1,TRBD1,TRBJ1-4,CSTKTGAELFF,TGCAGCACAAAAACAGGGGCAGAACTGTTTTTT
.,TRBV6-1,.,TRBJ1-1,CASSVTPTGFGGTEAFF,TGTGCCAGCAGTGTCACTCCAACAGGGTTTGGGGGAACTGAAGCTTTCTTT
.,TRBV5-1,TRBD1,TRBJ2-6,CASSLAGTVNVLTF,TGCGCCAGCAGCTTGGCCGGGACAGTAAACGTCCTGACTTTC
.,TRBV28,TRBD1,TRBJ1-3,CASSWGTASSGNTIYF,TGTGCCAGCAGTTGGGGGACAGCCAGCTCTGGAAACACCATATATTTT
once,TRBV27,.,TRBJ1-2,CASSSDSANYGYTF,TGTGCCAGCAGTTCCGACAGTGCTAACTATGGCTACACCTTC
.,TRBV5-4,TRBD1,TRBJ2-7,CASSPGQGDPGYEQYF,TGTGCCAGCAGCCCAGGTCAGGGGGATCCGGGCTACGAGCAGTACTTC
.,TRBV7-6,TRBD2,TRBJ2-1,CASSTSGINEQFF,TGTGCCAGCAGCACTAGCGGGATAAATGAGCAGTTCTTC
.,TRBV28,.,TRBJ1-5,CASSSTSGLSNQPQHF,TGTGCCAGCAGTTCCACGTCGGGACTCAGCAATCAGCCCCAGCATTTT
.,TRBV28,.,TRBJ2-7,CASSFRRAYEQYF,TGTGCCAGCAGTTTCAGGAGGGCCTACGAGCAGTACTTC
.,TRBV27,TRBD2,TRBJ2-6,CASSLRSLAGSGANVLTF,TGTGCCAGCAGTTTAAGGTCGCTAGCGGGATCTGGGGCCAACGTCCTGACTTTC
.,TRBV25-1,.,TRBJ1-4,CASSTRTTTNEKLFF,TGTGCCAGCAGTACGAGGACAACAACTAATGAAAAACTGTTTTTT
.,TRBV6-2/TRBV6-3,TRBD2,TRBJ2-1,CASSGLAGPRNEQFF,TGTGCCAGCAGTGGACTAGCGGGCCCTAGGAATGAGCAGTTCTTC
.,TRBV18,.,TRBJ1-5,CASSPRTGFNQPQHF,TGTGCCAGCTCACCACGAACAGGTTTCAATCAGCCCCAGCATTTT
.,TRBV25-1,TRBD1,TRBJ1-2,CASSSQGAPWGYTF,TGTGCCAGCAGTTCACAGGGGGCTCCTTGGGGCTACACCTTC
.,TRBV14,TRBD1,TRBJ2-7,CACRGTGAGEQYF,TGTGCCTGCCGGGGGACAGGGGCGGGGGAGCAGTACTTC
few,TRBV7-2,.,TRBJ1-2,CASSLDSGGQLYGYTF,TGTGCCAGCAGCTTAGACTCCGGGGGGCAGCTTTATGGCTACACCTTC
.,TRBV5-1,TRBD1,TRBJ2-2,CASSLTSPGQGNTGELFF,TGCGCCAGCAGCTTGACTTCTCCGGGACAGGGGAACACCGGGGAGCTGTTTTTT
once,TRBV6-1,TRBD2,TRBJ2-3,CASSESPPGLASGTDTQYF,TGTGCCAGCAGTGAATCGCCTCCGGGACTAGCGAGCGGCACAGATACGCAGTATTTT
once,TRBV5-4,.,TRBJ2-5,CASSLGAGRYQETQYF,TGTGCCAGCAGCTTAGGGGCGGGAAGGTACCAAGAGACCCAGTACTTC
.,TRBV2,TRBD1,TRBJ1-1,CASSWQGAWNTEAFF,TGTGCCAGCAGCTGGCAGGGGGCATGGAACACTGAAGCTTTCTTT
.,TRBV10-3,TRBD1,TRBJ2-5,CAIRDRVAQETQYF,TGTGCCATCAGGGACAGGGTGGCCCAAGAGACCCAGTACTTC
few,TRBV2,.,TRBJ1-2,CASSGRDYGYTF,TGTGCCAGCAGCGGGAGGGACTATGGCTACACCTTC
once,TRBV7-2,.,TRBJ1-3,CASSLADGTGNTIYF,TGTGCCAGCAGCTTAGCGGACGGGACTGGAAACACCATATATTTT
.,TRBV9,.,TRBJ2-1,CASNDGTPLIEQFF,TGTGCCAGCAACGACGGGACTCCATTGATTGAGCAGTTCTTC
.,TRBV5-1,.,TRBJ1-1,CASSLASMNTEAFF,TGCGCCAGCAGCTTGGCCAGTATGAACACTGAAGCTTTCTTT
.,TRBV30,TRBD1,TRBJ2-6,CACMRGPGANVLTF,TGTGCCTGCATGAGGGGGCCTGGGGCCAACGTCCTGACTTTC